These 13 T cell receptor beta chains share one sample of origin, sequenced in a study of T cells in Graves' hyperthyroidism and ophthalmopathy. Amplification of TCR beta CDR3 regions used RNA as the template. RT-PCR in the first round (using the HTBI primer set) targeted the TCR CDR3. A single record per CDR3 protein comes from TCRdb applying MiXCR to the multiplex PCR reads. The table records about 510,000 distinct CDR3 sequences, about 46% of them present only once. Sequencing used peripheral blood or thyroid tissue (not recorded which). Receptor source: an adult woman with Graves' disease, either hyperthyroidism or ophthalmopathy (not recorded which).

The CDR3 nucleotides are TGTGCCAGCCGAAAAGGGAGGGGAACTGAAGCTTTCTTT. Its protein product is CASRKGRGTEAFF. V gene TRBV12-3 or TRBV12-4 combines with J gene TRBJ1-1, with D possibly being TRBD1 (5 bases). This CDR3 contains 13 residues. Trimming took 8 bases from V and 5 from J, leaving 15 bases between them.

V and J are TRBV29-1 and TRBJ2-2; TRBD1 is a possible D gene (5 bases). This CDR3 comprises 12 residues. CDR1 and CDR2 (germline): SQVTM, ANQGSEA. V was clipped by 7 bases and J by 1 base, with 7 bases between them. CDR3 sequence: CSADKNTGELFF. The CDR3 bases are TGCAGCGCGGACAAGAACACCGGGGAGCTGTTTTTT.

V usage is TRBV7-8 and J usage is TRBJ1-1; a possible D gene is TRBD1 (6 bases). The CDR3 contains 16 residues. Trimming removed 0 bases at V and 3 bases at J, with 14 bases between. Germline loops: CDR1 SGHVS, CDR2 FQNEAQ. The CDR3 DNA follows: TGTGCCAGCAGCTTAGCGCGGAGGGGGATGTACACTGAAGCTTTCTTT. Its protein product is CASSLARRGMYTEAFF.

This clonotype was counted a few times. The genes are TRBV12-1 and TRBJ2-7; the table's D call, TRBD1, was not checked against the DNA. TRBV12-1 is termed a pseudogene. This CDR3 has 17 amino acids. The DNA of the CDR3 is TGTGCCAGCAGCTCAACCCACCAGGCGGAACCAGGGTACGAGCAGTACTTC. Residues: CASSSTHQAEPGYEQYF.

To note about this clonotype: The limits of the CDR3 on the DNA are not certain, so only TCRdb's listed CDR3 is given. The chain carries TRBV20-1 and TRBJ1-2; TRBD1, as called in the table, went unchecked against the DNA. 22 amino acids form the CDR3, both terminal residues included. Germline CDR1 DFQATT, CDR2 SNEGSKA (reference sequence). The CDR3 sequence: CSAGWTSRGNEQFFGPGTRLTF.

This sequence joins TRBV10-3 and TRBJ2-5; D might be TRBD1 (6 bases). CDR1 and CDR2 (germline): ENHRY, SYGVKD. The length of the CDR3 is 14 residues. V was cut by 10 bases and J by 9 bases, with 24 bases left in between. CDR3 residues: CATNRQDSNQPQYF. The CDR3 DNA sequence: TGTGCCACAAACAGACAGGATAGCAATCAGCCCCAGTACTTC.

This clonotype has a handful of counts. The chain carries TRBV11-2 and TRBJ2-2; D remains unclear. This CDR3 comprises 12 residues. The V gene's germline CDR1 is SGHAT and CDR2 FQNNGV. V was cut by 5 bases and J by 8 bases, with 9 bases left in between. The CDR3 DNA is TGTGCCAGCAGCCCGGACCCGGGGGAGCTGTTTTTT. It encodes CASSPDPGELFF.

The CDR3 DNA sequence: TGTGCCAGCAGCCAGGCTACAGGGACCCAAGAGACCCAGTACTTC. This translates into CASSQATGTQETQYF. The chain links TRBV14 to TRBJ2-5, with D possibly TRBD1 on 6 matching bases. CDR3 length: 15 amino acids. Trimming pared 3 bases from V and 1 base from J, leaving 12 bases between. CDR1 SGHDN and CDR2 FVKESK come from the germline V gene.

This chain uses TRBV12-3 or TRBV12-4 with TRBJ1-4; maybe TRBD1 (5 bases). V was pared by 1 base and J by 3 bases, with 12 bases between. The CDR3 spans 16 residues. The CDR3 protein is CASSLEGMAANEKLFF. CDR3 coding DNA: TGTGCCAGCAGTTTAGAGGGGATGGCGGCTAATGAAAAACTGTTTTTT.

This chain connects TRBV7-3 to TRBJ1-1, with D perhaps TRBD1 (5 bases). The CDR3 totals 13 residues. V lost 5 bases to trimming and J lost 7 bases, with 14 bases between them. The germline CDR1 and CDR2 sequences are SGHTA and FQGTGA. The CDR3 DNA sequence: TGTGCCAGCAGCCACGGGGGACGAGGTGAAGCTTTCTTT. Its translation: CASSHGGRGEAFF.

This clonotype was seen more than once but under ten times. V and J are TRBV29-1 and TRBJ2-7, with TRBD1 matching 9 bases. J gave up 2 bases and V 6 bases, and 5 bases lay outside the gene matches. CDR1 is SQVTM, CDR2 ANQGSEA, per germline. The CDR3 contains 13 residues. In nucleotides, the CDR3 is TGCAGCGTCACGGGGACAGGGACCTACGAGCAGTACTTC. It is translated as CSVTGTGTYEQYF.

The CDR3 coding sequence is TGTGCCAGCAGGGGGGATTCTCCCGGAAACACCATATATTTT. Protein: CASRGDSPGNTIYF. The J gene is TRBJ1-3, the V gene TRBV25-1; maybe TRBD1 (5 bases). Looked up from germline, CDR1 is MGHDK and CDR2 is SYGVNS. V lost 6 bases and J 4 bases, leaving 13 bases between the germline ends. The CDR3 length is 14 residues.

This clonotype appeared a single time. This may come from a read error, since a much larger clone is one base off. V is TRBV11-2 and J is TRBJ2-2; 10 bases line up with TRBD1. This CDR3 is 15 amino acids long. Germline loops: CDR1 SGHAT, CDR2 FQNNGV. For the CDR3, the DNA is TGTGCCGGCAGCCCACGACAGGGGGCGGCCGGGGAGCTGTTTTTT. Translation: CAGSPRQGAAGELFF.